These 27 T cell receptor beta chains originate from one sample sequenced in a study of regulatory T cells in long-lasting Graves disease. Through Arm-PCR of CDR3 regions and iRepertoire HTBI primers, TCR beta libraries were built. TCRdb analysed the multiplex PCR reads with MiXCR anew, one entry per CDR3 protein. This sample yields more than 650,000 distinct CDR3 sequences, of which 30% are seen a single time; about two fifths belongs to the top ten. Time point defined: persistent/refractory GD, antithyroid drugs over 5 years with positive TRAb. The TCR library was made from RNA extracted from PBMCs. The material was peripheral blood mononuclear cells (PBMCs), obtained when the disease was refractory, from a patient treated with antithyroid drugs. All receptors derive from a female donor with Graves disease.

V is TRBV6-1 and J is TRBJ2-7; 10 bases are a match to TRBD1. V gave up 2 bases and J gave up 11 bases; unmatched junction bases: 6. This CDR3 comprises 13 residues. Germline V gene sequence: CDR1 MNHNS, CDR2 SASEGT. The CDR3 region has the DNA TGTGCCAGCAGTGAATGGGGGACAGGGGAGGAGTACTTC. This gives the protein CASSEWGTGEEYF.

This clonotype has ten or more counts. The genes are TRBV15 and TRBJ1-6; D may be TRBD1 (6 bases). The CDR3 is made up of 14 amino acids. Germline CDR1 LNHNV, CDR2 YYDKDF (reference sequence). Trimming cost V 5 bases and J 7 bases, with 12 bases left between them. The DNA for the CDR3 is TGTGCCACCAGCTACGGACAGTTGAATTCACCCCTCCACTTT. Translated, it gives CATSYGQLNSPLHF. Together with reference TRBV15 and TRBJ1-6, the CDR3 gives the full variable domain: DAMVIQNPRYQVTQFGKPVTLSCSQTLNHNVMYWYQQKSSQAPKLLFHYYDKDFNNEADTPDNFQSRRPNTSFCFLDIRSPGLGDTAMYLCATSYGQLNSPLHFGNGTRLTVT.

This clonotype came up a few times. This rearrangement joins TRBV30 to TRBJ2-5; no firm D call. CDR1 and CDR2 from the germline V gene are GTSNPN and SVGIG (reference sequence). The CDR3 is 16 amino acids. The V end lost 4 bases, the J end lost 1 base, and 19 bases lay between the germline ends. CDR3 loop: CAWKWPYGYLQETQYF. In DNA form, the CDR3 reads TGTGCCTGGAAATGGCCCTATGGTTACCTCCAAGAGACCCAGTACTTC.

This clonotype was recorded once. The chain links TRBV20-1 to TRBJ1-1; 10 bases align to TRBD1. The germline V gene has CDR1 DFQATT and CDR2 SNEGSKA (reference sequence). The CDR3 is made up of 15 amino acids. V lost 3 bases, J lost 5 bases, and 9 bases stayed unmatched. The CDR3 DNA follows: TGCAGTGCTAGGTACGACAGGGGGCGAGGGACTGAAGCTTTCTTT. Its protein is CSARYDRGRGTEAFF.

V gene TRBV5-5 combines with J gene TRBJ1-5; D not certain. CDR3 length equals 15 residues. V lost 4 bases, J lost 2 bases, and 13 bases lay in between. CDR1 and CDR2 from the germline V gene are SGHKS and YYEKEE (reference sequence). The CDR3 DNA sequence: TGTGCCAGCAGCAGGGAGGTGAGTCGCAATCAGCCCCAGCATTTT. It translates to CASSREVSRNQPQHF.

There are many counts of this clonotype. The chain has TRBV27 and TRBJ1-4; weak D call: TRBD1 (6 bases). Germline CDR1 and CDR2: MNHEY and SMNVEV (reference sequence). The CDR3 spans 14 residues. V was shortened by 5 bases and J by 5 bases, with 12 bases between the two germline ends. CDR3 bases: TGTGCCAGCAGTGGCGGACAGATCAATGAAAAACTGTTTTTT. It yields the protein CASSGGQINEKLFF. Filled out from reference TRBV27 and TRBJ1-4, the complete variable domain reads EAQVTQNPRYLITVTGKKLTVTCSQNMNHEYMSWYRQDPGLGLRQIYYSMNVEVTDKGDVPEGYKVSRKEKRNFPLILESPSPNQTSLYFCASSGGQINEKLFFGSGTQLSVL.

The rearrangement joins TRBV6-1 to TRBJ1-5; no clear D gene. Trimming stripped 7 bases from V and 0 bases from J, with 10 bases between. The CDR3 contains 14 residues. CDR1 is MNHNS and CDR2 is SASEGT in the germline V gene. The CDR3 loop reads CASNPQISNQPQHF. Here the CDR3 DNA reads TGTGCCAGCAATCCGCAAATTAGCAATCAGCCCCAGCATTTT.

The chain links TRBV7-6 to TRBJ2-2; 10 nucleotides line up with TRBD1. Germline trimming cut 6 bases from V and 5 bases from J; bases unmatched to any gene: 9. The germline V gene encodes CDR1 SGHVS and CDR2 FNYEAQ. The CDR3 runs to 16 residues. The CDR3 loop is CASRSRDRGKTGELFF. The DNA of the CDR3 is TGTGCCAGCAGATCCCGGGACAGGGGAAAAACCGGGGAGCTGTTTTTT. The variable domain in full, with the rest retrieved from reference TRBV7-6 and TRBJ2-2, is GAGVSQSPRYKVTKRGQDVALRCDPISGHVSLYWYRQALGQGPEFLTYFNYEAQQDKSGLPNDRFSAERPEGSISTLTIQRTEQRDSAMYRCASRSRDRGKTGELFFGEGSRLTVL.

The DNA of the CDR3 is TGTGCCAGCAGCCAAAAGACAGGCTTGGTAGCTTTCTTT. It translates to CASSQKTGLVAFF. This rearrangement joins TRBV3-1 to TRBJ1-1, with a weak D call TRBD1 (6 bases). CDR1 is LGHDT and CDR2 is YNNKEL in the germline V gene (reference sequence). CDR3 length: 13 residues. Trimming took 2 bases from V and 10 from J, leaving 14 bases between them.

On this clonotype itself: One end of the junction fails to match germline, which may point to a read error. The CDR3 here is CVSSEALRLNANQPQHF. CDR3 nucleotides: TGTGTCAGCAGTGAAGCGCTCCGTCTCAACGCCAATCAGCCCCAGCATTTT. The chain uses TRBV6-1 and TRBJ1-5; D is unclear. The CDR3 extends over 17 amino acids. Germline loops: CDR1 MNHNS, CDR2 SASEGT.

This clonotype showed up just a few times. The chain is built from TRBV28 and TRBJ1-5; 8 bases are a match to TRBD1. Germline lookup yields CDR1 MDHEN and CDR2 SYDVKM. V was clipped by 7 bases and J by 5 bases; unmatched bases: 10. The CDR3 is 15 amino acids. CDR3 sequence (DNA): TGTGCCAGCATTCCCGGACAGGGAGTGTATCAGCCCCAGCATTTT. This translates into CASIPGQGVYQPQHF.

This sequence joins TRBV7-2 and TRBJ2-7; no definite D call. V dropped 3 bases and J dropped 3 bases, with 9 bases sitting between them. The CDR3 loop spans 13 amino acids. CDR1 and CDR2 (germline): SGHTA, FQGNSA. CDR3 loop: CASSLGNRYEQYF. Here the CDR3 DNA reads TGTGCCAGCAGCTTGGGTAATCGCTACGAGCAGTACTTC. Based on the CDR3 plus reference TRBV7-2 and TRBJ2-7, the full variable domain is GAGVSQSPSNKVTEKGKDVELRCDPISGHTALYWYRQSLGQGLEFLIYFQGNSAPDKSGLPSDRFSAERTGGSVSTLTIQRTQQEDSAVYLCASSLGNRYEQYFGPGTRLTVT.

V and J are TRBV27 and TRBJ2-7; no firm D call. CDR1 and CDR2 from the germline V gene are MNHEY and SMNVEV (reference sequence). V was trimmed by 5 bases and J by 9 bases, leaving 17 bases between them. This CDR3 region has 13 residues. CDR3 sequence (DNA): TGTGCCAGCAGTCATTATGCCTTACAAATGCAGTACTTC. Amino acid sequence: CASSHYALQMQYF.

V and J are TRBV7-8 and TRBJ1-5; 7 positions agree with TRBD1. With 4 bases clipped from V and 4 bases from J, the junction kept 7 bases outside the gene matches. This CDR3 comprises 15 residues. The germline gives CDR1 SGHVS, CDR2 FQNEAQ. The CDR3 sequence: CASSSRQGPNQPQHF. CDR3 nucleotide sequence: TGTGCCAGCAGCTCGAGACAGGGTCCAAATCAGCCCCAGCATTTT.

The genes are TRBV2 and TRBJ2-1, with D tentatively TRBD1 (6 bases). This CDR3 comprises 14 residues. V was cut by 2 bases and J by 2 bases, with 7 bases left in between. CDR1 is SNHLY and CDR2 is FYNNEI in the germline V gene. CDR3 protein: CASSERTAYNEQFF. CDR3 DNA sequence: TGTGCCAGCAGTGAACGGACAGCCTACAATGAGCAGTTCTTC. The full variable domain, completed using reference TRBV2 and TRBJ2-1, is EPEVTQTPSHQVTQMGQEVILRCVPISNHLYFYWYRQILGQKVEFLVSFYNNEISEKSEIFDDQFSVERPDGSNFTLKIRSTKLEDSAMYFCASSERTAYNEQFFGPGTRLTVL.

The table lists this clonotype with many counts. The chain couples TRBV6-5 to TRBJ2-5; tentative D call: TRBD1 (5 bases). CDR1 and CDR2 (germline): MNHEY, SVGAGI. V was shortened by 2 bases and J by 4 bases, with 14 bases between the two germline ends. CDR3 size: 15 residues. In DNA, the CDR3 is TGTGCCAGCAGTTACCTTGGCAGGGATGGAGAGACCCAGTACTTC. Translated, it gives CASSYLGRDGETQYF.

This clonotype was seen at least ten times. The chain has TRBV28 and TRBJ2-5; 8 nucleotides match TRBD1. The CDR3 is 17 residues long. The V and J ends lost 8 bases and 2 bases, in that order; junction bases with no gene match: 16. Germline V gives CDR1 MDHEN, CDR2 SYDVKM. CDR3 protein: CASVVLDRTGTQETQYF. DNA of the CDR3: TGTGCCAGCGTCGTCTTAGACCGGACAGGGACTCAAGAGACCCAGTACTTC.

This clonotype was detected only a few times. CDR3 sequence: CASSSGTGGYTGELFF. In DNA form, the CDR3 reads TGTGCCAGCAGCTCTGGGACAGGGGGATACACCGGGGAGCTGTTTTTT. The V and J genes are TRBV11-2 and TRBJ2-2, with 11 nucleotides matching TRBD1. The germline gives CDR1 SGHAT, CDR2 FQNNGV. V was clipped by 4 bases and J by 3 bases; unmatched bases: 4. The length of the CDR3 is 16 residues.

This clonotype has more than one count but fewer than ten. The rearrangement links TRBV10-2 to TRBJ2-1; the D is unclear. Per the germline V gene, CDR1 is WSHSY and CDR2 is SAAADI. V shed 2 bases and J shed 9 bases, with 11 bases lying between them. This CDR3 contains 13 residues. This chain's CDR3 is CASSEELLGEQFF. The DNA for the CDR3 is TGCGCCAGCAGTGAGGAGTTGTTAGGTGAGCAGTTCTTC.

This rearrangement joins TRBV19 to TRBJ2-7; D unclear. The V gene's germline CDR1 is LNHDA and CDR2 SQIVND (reference sequence). V gave up 3 bases and J gave up 5 bases, with 11 bases separating them. CDR3 length: 13 amino acids. CDR3 in DNA: TGTGCCAGTAGTATCGTGTCTAGTCACGAGCAGTACTTC. This gives the protein CASSIVSSHEQYF.

This clonotype was observed a handful of times. The chain carries TRBV6-2 or TRBV6-3 and TRBJ1-1, with D maybe TRBD1 (6 bases). CDR3 size: 14 residues. Germline V gives CDR1 MNHEY, CDR2 SVGEGT. V lost 2 bases to trimming and J lost 7 bases, with 14 bases between them. The CDR3 coding sequence is TGTGCCAGCAGTTACGACAGGACCATCCATGAAGCTTTCTTT. Translating gives CASSYDRTIHEAFF.

The gene calls are TRBV6-1 and TRBJ1-1; 7 nucleotides line up with TRBD1. The CDR3 runs to 13 residues. The V and J ends lost 11 bases and 6 bases, in that order; junction bases with no gene match: 12. In germline, CDR1 is MNHNS, CDR2 SASEGT. DNA for the CDR3: TGTGCCTGCACCGTACAGGGGTGGGCTGAAGCTTTCTTT. Protein product: CACTVQGWAEAFF.

This clonotype showed up just a few times. The chain recombines TRBV11-2 with TRBJ1-1; D might be TRBD1 (6 bases). Germline V gene sequence: CDR1 SGHAT, CDR2 FQNNGV. The CDR3 is made up of 14 amino acids. V lost 5 bases to trimming and J lost 8 bases, with 18 bases between them. This CDR3 reads CASSPRTSGTEAFF. CDR3 nucleotide sequence: TGTGCCAGCAGCCCCAGAACTTCCGGGACAGAAGCTTTCTTT. Complete variable domain (other parts from reference TRBV11-2 and TRBJ1-1): EAGVAQSPRYKIIEKRQSVAFWCNPISGHATLYWYQQILGQGPKLLIQFQNNGVVDDSQLPKDRFSAERLKGVDSTLKIQPAKLEDSAVYLCASSPRTSGTEAFFGQGTRLTVV.

On this clonotype: Since a much larger clone is just one base distant, this may be a read error. V is TRBV2 and J is TRBJ1-1; weak D call: TRBD1 (6 bases). Deletions cut 8 bases from V and 3 bases from J, with 13 bases between. CDR1 is SNHLY and CDR2 is FYNNEI in the germline V gene. This CDR3 has 13 amino acids. The CDR3 coding sequence is TGTGCCAGCGGACGGAACAGGGACACTGAAGCTTTCTTT. Its protein is CASGRNRDTEAFF. Based on the CDR3 plus reference TRBV2 and TRBJ1-1, the full variable domain is EPEVTQTPSHQVTQMGQEVILRCVPISNHLYFYWYRQILGQKVEFLVSFYNNEISEKSEIFDDQFSVERPDGSNFTLKIRSTKLEDSAMYFCASGRNRDTEAFFGQGTRLTVV.

This sequence joins TRBV5-1 and TRBJ1-3; 7 nucleotides line up with TRBD1. Trimming at V came to 2 bases and at J to 6 bases, leaving 8 bases not matched to a gene. Germline CDR1 is SGHRS and CDR2 is YFSETQ. This CDR3 contains 15 residues. CDR3 nucleotide sequence: TGCGCCAGCAGCTTATCCTGGGACAGCGTAAACACCATATATTTT. This gives the protein CASSLSWDSVNTIYF.

This clonotype was detected many times. The rearrangement uses TRBV24-1 and TRBJ1-2, with TRBD1 identical over 8 bases. J was trimmed by 5 bases and V by 4 bases; bases with no gene match: 8. Per the germline V gene, CDR1 is KGHDR and CDR2 is SFDVKD. This CDR3 contains 15 residues. The CDR3 region has the DNA TGTGCCACCAGTGACCCGGGGCAGGGGGCTTATGGCTACACCTTC. Translated: CATSDPGQGAYGYTF.

This rearrangement joins TRBV9 to TRBJ1-6, with a weak D call TRBD1 (5 bases). V was cut by 3 bases and J by 9 bases, with 13 bases left in between. Germline V lookup: CDR1 SGDLS, CDR2 YYNGEE. CDR3 length: 14 amino acids. The CDR3 region has the DNA TGTGCCAGCAGCGCCAGGGATATAGGTTCACCCCTCCACTTT. This translates into CASSARDIGSPLHF.